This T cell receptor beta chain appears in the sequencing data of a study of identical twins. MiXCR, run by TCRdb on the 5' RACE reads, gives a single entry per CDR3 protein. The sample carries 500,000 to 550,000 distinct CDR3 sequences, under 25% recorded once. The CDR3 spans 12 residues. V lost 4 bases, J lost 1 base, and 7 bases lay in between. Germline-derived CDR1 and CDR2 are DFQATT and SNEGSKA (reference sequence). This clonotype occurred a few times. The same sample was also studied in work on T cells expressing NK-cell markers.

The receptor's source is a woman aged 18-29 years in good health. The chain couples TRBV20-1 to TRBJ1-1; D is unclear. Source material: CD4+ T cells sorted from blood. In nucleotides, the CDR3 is TGCAGTGCTACACAACAGAACACTGAAGCTTTCTTT. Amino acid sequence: CSATQQNTEAFF.